The clone carrying this T cell receptor (beta chain) was counted ten times or more. In germline, CDR1 is DFQATT, CDR2 SNEGSKA (reference sequence). The CDR3 contains 13 residues. The V and J ends lost 3 bases and 5 bases respectively, with 12 bases between them. Each single cDNA molecule received a unique molecular identifier. TCRdb itself ran the 5' RACE reads through MiXCR, one entry per CDR3 protein. The repertoire holds roughly 61,000 distinct CDR3 sequences, with about 12% as singletons. The sample belongs to a study of early T cells in non-severe SARS-CoV-2 infection. Turning to the study itself: The sequenced material was bulk RNA from unsorted whole blood, and its chains were unpaired.

The receptor comes from an adult who was a healthcare worker with PCR-confirmed SARS-CoV-2 infection or an uninfected control (not recorded which). The chain combines TRBV20-1 with TRBJ2-3; D is unresolved. Sequenced here: whole blood, sampled at baseline. The CDR3 loop is CSASAPLRDTQYF. CDR3 in DNA: TGCAGTGCTAGCGCGCCCTTGAGAGATACGCAGTATTTT.